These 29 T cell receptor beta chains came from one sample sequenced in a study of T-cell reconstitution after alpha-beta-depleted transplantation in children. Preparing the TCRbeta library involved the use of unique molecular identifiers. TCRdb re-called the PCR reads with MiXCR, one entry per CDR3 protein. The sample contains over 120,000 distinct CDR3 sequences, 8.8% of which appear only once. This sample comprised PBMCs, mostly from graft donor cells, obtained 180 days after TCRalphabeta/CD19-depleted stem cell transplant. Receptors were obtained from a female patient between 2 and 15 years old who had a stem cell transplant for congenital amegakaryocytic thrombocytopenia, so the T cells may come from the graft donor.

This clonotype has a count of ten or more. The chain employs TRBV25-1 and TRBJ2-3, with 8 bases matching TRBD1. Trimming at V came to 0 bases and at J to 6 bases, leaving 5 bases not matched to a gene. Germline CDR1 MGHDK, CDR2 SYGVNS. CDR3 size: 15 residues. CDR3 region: CASSEYSGQGDTQYF. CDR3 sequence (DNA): TGTGCCAGCAGTGAATATTCCGGACAGGGCGATACGCAGTATTTT.

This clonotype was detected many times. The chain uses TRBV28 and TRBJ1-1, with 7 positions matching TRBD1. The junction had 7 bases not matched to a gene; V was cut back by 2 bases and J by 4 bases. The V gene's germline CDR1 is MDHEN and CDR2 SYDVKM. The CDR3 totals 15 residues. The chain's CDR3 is CASSLAGGLGTEAFF. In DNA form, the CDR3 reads TGTGCCAGCAGTTTAGCAGGGGGACTGGGCACTGAAGCTTTCTTT.

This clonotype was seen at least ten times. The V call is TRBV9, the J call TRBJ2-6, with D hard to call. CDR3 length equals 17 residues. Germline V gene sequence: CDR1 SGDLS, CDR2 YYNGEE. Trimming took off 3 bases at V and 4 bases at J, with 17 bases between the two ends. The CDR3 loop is CASSAGLLSTGANVLTF. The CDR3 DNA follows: TGTGCCAGCAGCGCCGGCCTTTTATCGACCGGGGCCAACGTCCTGACTTTC.

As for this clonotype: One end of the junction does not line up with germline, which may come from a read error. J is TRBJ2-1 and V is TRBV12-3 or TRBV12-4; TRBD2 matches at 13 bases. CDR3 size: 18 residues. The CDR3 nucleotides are TGTACCAGCAGTCTTTTGGGACTAGCGGGGTCAACCTACAATGAGCAGTTCTTC. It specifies CTSSLLGLAGSTYNEQFF.

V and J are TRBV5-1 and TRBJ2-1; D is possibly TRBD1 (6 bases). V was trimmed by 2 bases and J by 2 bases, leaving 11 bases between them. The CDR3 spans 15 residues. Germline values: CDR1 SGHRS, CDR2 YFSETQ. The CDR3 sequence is CASSLQGVTYNEQFF. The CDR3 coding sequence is TGCGCCAGCAGCTTACAGGGTGTTACCTACAATGAGCAGTTCTTC.

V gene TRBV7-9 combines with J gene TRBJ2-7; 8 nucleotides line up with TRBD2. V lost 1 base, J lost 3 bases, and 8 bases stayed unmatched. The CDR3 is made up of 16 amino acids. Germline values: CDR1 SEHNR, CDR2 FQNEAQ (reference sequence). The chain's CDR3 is CASSLGGAGGGYEQYF. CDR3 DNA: TGTGCCAGCAGCTTAGGAGGGGCGGGAGGCGGCTACGAGCAGTACTTC. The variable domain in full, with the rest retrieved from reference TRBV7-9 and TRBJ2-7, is DTGVSQNPRHKITKRGQNVTFRCDPISEHNRLYWYRQTLGQGPEFLTYFQNEAQLEKSRLLSDRFSAERPKGSFSTLEIQRTEQGDSAMYLCASSLGGAGGGYEQYFGPGTRLTVT.

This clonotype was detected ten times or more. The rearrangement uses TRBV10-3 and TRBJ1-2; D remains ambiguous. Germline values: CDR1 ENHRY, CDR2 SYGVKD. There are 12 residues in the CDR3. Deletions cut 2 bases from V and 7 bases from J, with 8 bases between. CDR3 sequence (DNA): TGTGCCATCAGTGAGCACGGTGTTGGCTACACCTTC. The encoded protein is CAISEHGVGYTF.

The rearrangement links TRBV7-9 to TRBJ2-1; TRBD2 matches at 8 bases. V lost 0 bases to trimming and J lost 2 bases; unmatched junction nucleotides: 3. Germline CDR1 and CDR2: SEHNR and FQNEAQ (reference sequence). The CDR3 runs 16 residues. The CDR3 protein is CASSLAAGAAYNEQFF. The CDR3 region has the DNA TGTGCCAGCAGCTTAGCAGCGGGAGCGGCCTACAATGAGCAGTTCTTC.

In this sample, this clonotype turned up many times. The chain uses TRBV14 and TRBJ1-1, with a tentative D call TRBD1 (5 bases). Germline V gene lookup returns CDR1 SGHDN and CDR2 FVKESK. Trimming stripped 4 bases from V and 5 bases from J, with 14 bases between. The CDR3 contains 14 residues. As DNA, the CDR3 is TGTGCCAGCAGCCCCTTACAGGAGGGGACTGAAGCTTTCTTT. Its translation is CASSPLQEGTEAFF.

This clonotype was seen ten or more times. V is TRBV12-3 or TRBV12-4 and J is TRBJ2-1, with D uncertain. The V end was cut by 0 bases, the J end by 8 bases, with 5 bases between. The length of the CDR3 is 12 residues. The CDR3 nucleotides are TGTGCCAGCAGTTTAGCTCGAGATGAGCAGTTCTTC. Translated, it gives CASSLARDEQFF.

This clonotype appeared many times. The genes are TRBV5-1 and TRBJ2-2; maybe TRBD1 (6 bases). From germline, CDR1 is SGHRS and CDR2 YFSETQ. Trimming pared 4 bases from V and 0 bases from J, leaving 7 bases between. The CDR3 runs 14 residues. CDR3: CASSRDTNTGELFF. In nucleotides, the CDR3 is TGCGCCAGCAGCCGGGACACGAACACCGGGGAGCTGTTTTTT.

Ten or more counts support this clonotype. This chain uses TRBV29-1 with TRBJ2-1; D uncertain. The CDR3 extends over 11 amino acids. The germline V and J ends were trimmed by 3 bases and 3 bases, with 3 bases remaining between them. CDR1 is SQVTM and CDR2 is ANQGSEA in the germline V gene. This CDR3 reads CSVDIYNEQFF. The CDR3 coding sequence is TGCAGCGTTGACATCTACAATGAGCAGTTCTTC.

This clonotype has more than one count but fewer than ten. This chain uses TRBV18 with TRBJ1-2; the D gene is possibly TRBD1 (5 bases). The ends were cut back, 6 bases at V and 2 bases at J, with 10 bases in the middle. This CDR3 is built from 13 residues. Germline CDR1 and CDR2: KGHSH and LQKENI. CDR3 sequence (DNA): TGTGCCAGCTCGGTACAGGAGAACTATGGCTACACCTTC. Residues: CASSVQENYGYTF.

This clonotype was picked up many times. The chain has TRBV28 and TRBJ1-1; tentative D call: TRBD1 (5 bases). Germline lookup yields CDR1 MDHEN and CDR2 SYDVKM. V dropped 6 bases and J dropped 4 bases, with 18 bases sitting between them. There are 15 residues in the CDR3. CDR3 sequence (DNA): TGTGCCAGCAGCGAGAGACGGGGGTGGAGCACTGAAGCTTTCTTT. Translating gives CASSERRGWSTEAFF.

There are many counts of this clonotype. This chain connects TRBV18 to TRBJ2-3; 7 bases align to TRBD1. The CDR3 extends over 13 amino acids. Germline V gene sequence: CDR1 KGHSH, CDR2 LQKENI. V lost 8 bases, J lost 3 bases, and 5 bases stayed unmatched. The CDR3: CASADRTTDTQYF. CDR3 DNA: TGTGCCAGCGCGGACAGGACGACAGATACGCAGTATTTT.

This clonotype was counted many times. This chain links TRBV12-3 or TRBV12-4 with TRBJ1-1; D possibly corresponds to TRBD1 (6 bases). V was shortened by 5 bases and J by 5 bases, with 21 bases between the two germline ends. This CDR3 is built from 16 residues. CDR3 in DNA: TGTGCCAGCAGTAGTTTAGGTGAAGGGGGGCGGACTGAAGCTTTCTTT. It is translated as CASSSLGEGGRTEAFF.

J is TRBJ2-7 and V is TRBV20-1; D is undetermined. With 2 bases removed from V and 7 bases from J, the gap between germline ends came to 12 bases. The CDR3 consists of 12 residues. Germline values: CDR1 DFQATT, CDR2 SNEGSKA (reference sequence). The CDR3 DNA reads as TGCAGTGCTAGACCTTACGGACCGGAGCAGTACTTC. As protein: CSARPYGPEQYF.

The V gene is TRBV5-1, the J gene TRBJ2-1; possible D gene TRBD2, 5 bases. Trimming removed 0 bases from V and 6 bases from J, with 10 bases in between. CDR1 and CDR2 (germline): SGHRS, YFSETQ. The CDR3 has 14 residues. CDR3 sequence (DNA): TGCGCCAGCAGCTTGGCGCGGGTTGGCAATGAGCAGTTCTTC. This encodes CASSLARVGNEQFF.

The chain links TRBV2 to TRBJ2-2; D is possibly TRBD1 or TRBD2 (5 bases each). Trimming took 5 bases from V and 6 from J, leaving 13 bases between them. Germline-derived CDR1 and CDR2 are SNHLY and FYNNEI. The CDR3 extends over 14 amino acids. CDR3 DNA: TGTGCCAGCAGTCTCGGCAGGGAGTCCGGGGAGCTGTTTTTT. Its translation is CASSLGRESGELFF.

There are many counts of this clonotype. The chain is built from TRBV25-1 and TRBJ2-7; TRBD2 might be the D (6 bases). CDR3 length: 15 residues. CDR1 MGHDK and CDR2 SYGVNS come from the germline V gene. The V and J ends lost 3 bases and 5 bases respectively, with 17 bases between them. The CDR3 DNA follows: TGTGCCAGCAGTGAGCACCGACTAGGGGTCGACGAGCAGTACTTC. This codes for CASSEHRLGVDEQYF.

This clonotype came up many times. CDR3 residues: CSARALAVNYEQYF. The DNA for the CDR3 is TGCAGTGCTAGAGCTCTAGCGGTGAACTACGAGCAGTACTTC. The rearrangement links TRBV20-1 to TRBJ2-7, with 7 bases lining up with TRBD2. The CDR3 contains 14 residues. CDR1 DFQATT and CDR2 SNEGSKA come from the germline V gene (reference sequence). J gave up 3 bases and V 1 base, and 6 bases lay outside the gene matches.

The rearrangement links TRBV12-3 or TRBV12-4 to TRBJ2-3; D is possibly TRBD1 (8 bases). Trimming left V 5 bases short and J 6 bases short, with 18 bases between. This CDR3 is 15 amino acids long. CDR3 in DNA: TGTGCCAGCAGTAGTCCGACAGGGGAGGGGGATACGCAGTATTTT. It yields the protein CASSSPTGEGDTQYF.

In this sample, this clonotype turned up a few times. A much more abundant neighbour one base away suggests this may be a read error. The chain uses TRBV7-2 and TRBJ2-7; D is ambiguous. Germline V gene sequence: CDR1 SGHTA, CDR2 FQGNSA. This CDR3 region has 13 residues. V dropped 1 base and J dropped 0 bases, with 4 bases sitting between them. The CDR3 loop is CASSLGDSYEQYF. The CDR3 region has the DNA TGTGCCAGCAGCTTAGGGGACTCCTACGAGCAGTACTTC.

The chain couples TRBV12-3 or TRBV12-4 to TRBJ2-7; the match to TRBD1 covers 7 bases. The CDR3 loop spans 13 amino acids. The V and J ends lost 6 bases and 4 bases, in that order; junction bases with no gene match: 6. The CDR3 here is CASRRGQRYEQYF. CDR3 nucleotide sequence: TGTGCCAGCAGGAGGGGGCAAAGATACGAGCAGTACTTC.

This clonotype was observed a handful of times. The DNA for the CDR3 is TGTGCCAGCAGCCAAACGGTCCCCGGGGCTCCCCAAGAGACCCAGTACTTC. Amino acids: CASSQTVPGAPQETQYF. V usage is TRBV3-1 and J usage is TRBJ2-5, with D perhaps TRBD1 or TRBD2 (5 bases each). V was pared by 2 bases and J by 1 base, with 17 bases between. The CDR3 extends over 17 amino acids. CDR1 and CDR2 from the germline V gene are LGHDT and YNNKEL (reference sequence).

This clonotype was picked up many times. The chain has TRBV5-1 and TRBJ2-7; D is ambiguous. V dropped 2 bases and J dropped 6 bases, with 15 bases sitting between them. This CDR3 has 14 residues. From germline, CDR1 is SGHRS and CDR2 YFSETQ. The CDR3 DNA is TGCGCCAGCAGCTTCGGGCTAAATTCGGGCGAGCAGTACTTC. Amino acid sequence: CASSFGLNSGEQYF.

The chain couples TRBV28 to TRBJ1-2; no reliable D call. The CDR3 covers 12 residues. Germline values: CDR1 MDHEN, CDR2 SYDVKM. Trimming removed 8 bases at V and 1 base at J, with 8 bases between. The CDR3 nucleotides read TGTGCCAGCGGGCGAGTTAACTATGGCTACACCTTC. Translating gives CASGRVNYGYTF.

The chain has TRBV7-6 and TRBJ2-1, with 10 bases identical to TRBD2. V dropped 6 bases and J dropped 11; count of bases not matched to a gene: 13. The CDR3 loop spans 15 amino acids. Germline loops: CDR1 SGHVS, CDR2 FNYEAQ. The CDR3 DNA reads TGTGCCAGCAGAAAAGGAAGCGGGAGGGAGGGGCAGCAGTTCTTC. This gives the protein CASRKGSGREGQQFF.

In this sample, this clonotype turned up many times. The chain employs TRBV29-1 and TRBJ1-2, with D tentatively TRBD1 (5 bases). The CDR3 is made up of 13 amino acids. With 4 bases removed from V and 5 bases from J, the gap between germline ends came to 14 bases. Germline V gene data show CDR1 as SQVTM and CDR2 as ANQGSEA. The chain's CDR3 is CSVVQGGPYGYTF. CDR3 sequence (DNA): TGCAGCGTTGTGCAGGGTGGGCCTTATGGCTACACCTTC. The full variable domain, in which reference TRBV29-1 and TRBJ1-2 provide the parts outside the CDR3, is SAVISQKPSRDICQRGTSLTIQCQVDSQVTMMFWYRQQPGQSLTLIATANQGSEATYESGFVIDKFPISRPNLTFSTLTVSNMSPEDSSIYLCSVVQGGPYGYTFGSGTRLTVV.